The clone carrying this T cell receptor beta chain has a handful of counts. Arm-PCR of CDR3 regions with iRepertoire HTBI primers generated TCR beta libraries. One entry per CDR3 protein results from TCRdb running MiXCR on the multiplex PCR reads. The repertoire includes under 400,000 distinct CDR3 sequences, roughly a sixth of them detected once, and just under 30% sits in the top ten. The data stem from a study of regulatory T cells in long-lasting Graves disease. Time point: newly diagnosed GD, antithyroid drugs for less than 3 months. The TCR library was made from RNA extracted from PBMCs. J lost 2 bases, V lost 7 bases, and 7 bases had no gene match. This CDR3 has 15 residues. In germline, CDR1 is LNHDA, CDR2 SQIVND (reference sequence). In addition, the sample was reused for a study of T cells in Graves' hyperthyroidism and ophthalmopathy.

This rearrangement joins TRBV19 to TRBJ2-2; 7 nucleotides align to TRBD2. The specimen was peripheral blood mononuclear cells (PBMCs), collected at new diagnosis, from a patient treated with antithyroid drugs. The receptor's source is a man between 40 and 49 years old with Graves disease. CDR3 DNA sequence: TGTGCCAGTATAAAGCGGGGCGGTAACACCGGGGAGCTGTTTTTT. As protein: CASIKRGGNTGELFF.